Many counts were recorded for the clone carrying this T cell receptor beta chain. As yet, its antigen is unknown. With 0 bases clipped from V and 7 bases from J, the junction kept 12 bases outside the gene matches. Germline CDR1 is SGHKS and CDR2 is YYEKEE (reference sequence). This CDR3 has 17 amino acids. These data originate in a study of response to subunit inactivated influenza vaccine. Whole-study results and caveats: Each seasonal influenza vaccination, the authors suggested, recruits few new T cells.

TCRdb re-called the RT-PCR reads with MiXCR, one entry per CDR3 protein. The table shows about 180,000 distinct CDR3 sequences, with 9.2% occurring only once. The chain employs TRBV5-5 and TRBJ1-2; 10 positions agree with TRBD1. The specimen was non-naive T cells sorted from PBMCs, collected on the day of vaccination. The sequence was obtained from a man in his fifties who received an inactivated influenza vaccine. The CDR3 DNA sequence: TGTGCCAGCAGCTTGGTAACGACCGGGACAGGGGTCTCTGGCTACACCTTC. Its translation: CASSLVTTGTGVSGYTF. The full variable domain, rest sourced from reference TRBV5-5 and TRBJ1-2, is DAGVTQSPTHLIKTRGQQVTLRCSPISGHKSVSWYQQVLGQGPQFIFQYYEKEERGRGNFPDRFSARQFPNYSSELNVNALLLGDSALYLCASSLVTTGTGVSGYTFGSGTRLTVV.